The T cell receptor beta chain under discussion was sequenced for a study of T cell clones after liver transplantation. Overall study findings and caveats: These preliminary findings come from unstandardized post-transplant sampling times. A larger donor-reactive than third-party decline suggested partial antigen-specific deletion.

This CDR3 has 11 amino acids. In germline, CDR1 is SGHRS, CDR2 YFSETQ. With 2 bases removed from V and 9 bases from J, the gap between germline ends came to 6 bases. This table comes from immunoSEQ multiplex PCR, and its TCRdb copy is limited to in-frame clones, with some not included. The sample lists about 200 clones; 50% to 65% were seen once. Proliferating CFSE-low MLR cells were sequenced to define alloreactive TCRbeta sequences. Pre-transplant recipient cells responded to graft donor PBMCs, splenocytes, lymph-node cells, or third-party PBMCs. This clone has a handful of counts. Its antigen is not identified.

This sequence joins TRBV5-1 and TRBJ2-1, with D unresolved. The source of this sequence is a human patient who received a liver transplant. Some T cells may trace back to the graft donor. The sample taken for sequencing was CD8+ T cells from cultured PBMCs. The CDR3 DNA follows: TGCGCCAGCAGCTTAGGCGGTGAGCAGTTCTTC. Amino acids: CASSLGGEQFF.